The 31 T cell receptor beta chains below were found in one sample sequenced in a study of identical twins. TCRdb recomputed calls from the 5' RACE reads with MiXCR, one row per CDR3 protein. The table has 230,000 or so distinct CDR3 sequences, roughly 8% seen once. Another study also made use of these data, one on yellow fever vaccine responses in identical twins.

The sample taken for sequencing was CD8+ T cells sorted from blood. Receptors were obtained from a young woman in good health.

This clonotype was seen repeatedly, ten times or more. V gene TRBV18 combines with J gene TRBJ2-5; TRBD1 matches 7 bases. With 3 bases clipped from V and 3 bases from J, the junction kept 7 bases outside the gene matches. The germline CDR1 and CDR2 sequences are KGHSH and LQKENI. This CDR3 has 15 residues. CDR3 sequence: CASSPWRGGEETQYF. DNA for the CDR3: TGTGCCAGCTCACCGTGGAGAGGGGGCGAAGAGACCCAGTACTTC.

This chain connects TRBV5-1 to TRBJ2-3, with 7 bases lining up with TRBD1. CDR3 length equals 16 residues. V shed 5 bases and J 3 bases; nucleotides not matched to a gene: 12. CDR1 and CDR2 from the germline V gene are SGHRS and YFSETQ. The CDR3 reads CASRHGDSGATDTQYF. Here the CDR3 DNA reads TGCGCCAGCAGACACGGGGACAGCGGTGCGACAGATACGCAGTATTTT. The full variable domain, completed using reference TRBV5-1 and TRBJ2-3, is KAGVTQTPRYLIKTRGQQVTLSCSPISGHRSVSWYQQTPGQGLQFLFEYFSETQRNKGNFPGRFSGRQFSNSRSEMNVSTLELGDSALYLCASRHGDSGATDTQYFGPGTRLTVL.

This clonotype has at least ten counts. This rearrangement joins TRBV13 to TRBJ2-7; 8 bases align to TRBD1. The length of the CDR3 is 14 residues. With 3 bases clipped from V and 5 bases from J, the junction kept 6 bases outside the gene matches. Germline CDR1 and CDR2: PRHDT and FYEKMQ (reference sequence). The CDR3 spells CASSFSDRVHEQYF. The CDR3 DNA follows: TGTGCCAGCAGCTTCTCGGACAGGGTTCACGAGCAGTACTTC.

This clonotype has just a few counts. This chain uses TRBV6-5 with TRBJ2-1, with no clear D. CDR1 is MNHEY, CDR2 SVGAGI, per germline. The length of the CDR3 is 12 residues. Trimming took off 6 bases at V and 8 bases at J, with 11 bases between the two ends. Here the CDR3 reads CASSRPGHEQFF. The CDR3 DNA is TGTGCCAGCAGCCGACCAGGCCATGAGCAGTTCTTC.

This chain uses TRBV29-1 with TRBJ2-2, with 8 bases identical to TRBD2. The germline gives CDR1 SQVTM, CDR2 ANQGSEA. Trimming removed 6 bases from V and 2 bases from J; junction bases left unmatched: 14. The CDR3 sequence is 17 residues long. CDR3 nucleotide sequence: TGCAGCGTACAGACTACTAGCGGAAGGGGAAACACCGGGGAGCTGTTTTTT. It yields the protein CSVQTTSGRGNTGELFF.

The chain joins TRBV9 to TRBJ2-3; tentatively, D is TRBD2 (5 bases). The CDR3 has 16 residues. CDR1 is SGDLS and CDR2 is YYNGEE in the germline V gene. V gave up 0 bases and J gave up 0 bases, with 11 bases separating them. The CDR3 region has the DNA TGTGCCAGCAGCGTAGCGGGGTCACCTAGCACAGATACGCAGTATTTT. Its protein is CASSVAGSPSTDTQYF.

This clonotype was observed a few times. The chain combines TRBV5-6 with TRBJ2-1, with unresolved D. Germline V lookup: CDR1 SGHDT, CDR2 YYEEEE. The CDR3 runs to 16 residues. V lost 0 bases, J lost 3 bases, and 13 bases lay in between. DNA for the CDR3: TGTGCCAGCAGCTTGGCCTTTACGGGCGACTACAATGAGCAGTTCTTC. Amino acid sequence: CASSLAFTGDYNEQFF.

This clonotype was detected a few times. This chain links TRBV19 with TRBJ2-1; 9 bases are shared with TRBD2. From germline, CDR1 is LNHDA and CDR2 SQIVND (reference sequence). V shed 4 bases, J shed 7 bases, and the junction held 5 bases outside the gene matches. The CDR3 spans 14 residues. The CDR3 region has the DNA TGTGCCAGTAGTAGCCTAGCGGGGTGGAATGAGCAGTTCTTC. This encodes CASSSLAGWNEQFF.

This clonotype was detected only a few times. The gene calls are TRBV4-2 and TRBJ2-7, with a weak D call TRBD1 (5 bases). Germline values: CDR1 LGHNA, CDR2 YNFKEQ. Trimming removed 1 base from V and 4 bases from J, with 11 bases in between. CDR3 length: 14 amino acids. DNA for the CDR3: TGTGCCAGCAGCCAAGCGGGTGGGGCGTACGAGCAGTACTTC. It yields the protein CASSQAGGAYEQYF.

This clonotype has only a few counts. The rearrangement links TRBV7-9 to TRBJ2-1, with D possibly TRBD2 on 5 matching bases. Trimming took 7 bases from V and 3 from J, leaving 10 bases between them. Per germline, CDR1 SEHNR and CDR2 FQNEAQ (reference sequence). The CDR3 has 13 residues. This CDR3 reads CASIEGDYNEQFF. The CDR3 region has the DNA TGTGCCAGCATCGAGGGAGACTACAATGAGCAGTTCTTC.

This clonotype was detected many times. The chain joins TRBV12-3 or TRBV12-4 to TRBJ2-5, with D tentatively TRBD2 (6 bases). This CDR3 is built from 13 residues. Trimming shortened V by 6 bases and J by 7 bases, and 15 bases separated the two germline ends. The CDR3 coding sequence is TGTGCCAGCAGCAGCGGGCCCGGAGGGACCCAGTACTTC. Translation: CASSSGPGGTQYF.

This clonotype was seen more than once but under ten times. The chain links TRBV28 to TRBJ2-1; possibly TRBD1 or TRBD2 for D (5 bases each). Germline values: CDR1 MDHEN, CDR2 SYDVKM. V was cut by 5 bases and J by 9 bases, with 17 bases left in between. This CDR3 comprises 14 residues. The CDR3 coding sequence is TGTGCCAGCAGTAACCGGGACCGAGTCACTGAGCAGTTCTTC. Its translation: CASSNRDRVTEQFF.

This clonotype has just a few counts. The chain combines TRBV3-1 with TRBJ2-3; D may be TRBD1 or TRBD2 (5 bases each). The CDR3 runs to 17 residues. Per germline, CDR1 LGHDT and CDR2 YNNKEL (reference sequence). Trimming left V 1 base short and J 0 bases short, with 14 bases between. The CDR3 here is CASSQGAGTTSTDTQYF. The CDR3, as DNA: TGTGCCAGCAGCCAAGGGGCCGGGACCACCAGCACAGATACGCAGTATTTT.

This clonotype was detected ten times or more. The rearrangement uses TRBV5-1 and TRBJ2-1, with D perhaps matching TRBD2 (5 bases). The CDR3 has 19 amino acids. V lost 4 bases, J lost 0 bases, and 23 bases lay in between. Per the germline V gene, CDR1 is SGHRS and CDR2 is YFSETQ. CDR3 DNA sequence: TGCGCCAGCAGCCCCTATGAGGGCACGACGGGCGGCTCCTACAATGAGCAGTTCTTC. Translated: CASSPYEGTTGGSYNEQFF.

The chain links TRBV20-1 to TRBJ2-7; possible D gene TRBD2, 6 bases. Deletions cut 0 bases from V and 2 bases from J, with 11 bases between. Germline V gene lookup returns CDR1 DFQATT and CDR2 SNEGSKA (reference sequence). The CDR3 is 14 residues long. The CDR3 spells CSARDWDLPYEQYF. As DNA, the CDR3 is TGCAGTGCTAGAGATTGGGACTTACCCTACGAGCAGTACTTC.

This clonotype was picked up many times. The chain employs TRBV29-1 and TRBJ2-1; D gene uncertain. CDR1 and CDR2 (germline): SQVTM, ANQGSEA. The V gene lost 0 bases and the J gene lost 1 base, with 7 bases spanning the gap. The CDR3 contains 14 residues. In nucleotides, the CDR3 is TGCAGCGTTGAAGATCGTCGTTCCTACAATGAGCAGTTCTTC. Its translation: CSVEDRRSYNEQFF.

This clonotype was counted between two and nine times. This chain connects TRBV10-3 to TRBJ2-1; no firm D call. V was clipped by 8 bases and J by 8 bases, with 10 bases between them. In germline, CDR1 is ENHRY, CDR2 SYGVKD. The CDR3 runs 11 residues. For the CDR3, the DNA is TGTGCCATCCATGATGGGGATGAGCAGTTCTTC. Protein sequence: CAIHDGDEQFF.

This clonotype came up many times. The chain has TRBV10-3 and TRBJ2-7, with 8 bases identical to TRBD1. The V gene end was trimmed by 2 bases and the J gene end by 0 bases; junction bases not matched to a gene: 6. Germline-derived CDR1 and CDR2 are ENHRY and SYGVKD. This CDR3 is built from 16 residues. This CDR3 is CAISEGQGALSYEQYF. The DNA of the CDR3 is TGTGCCATCAGTGAGGGACAGGGAGCCCTCTCCTACGAGCAGTACTTC.

This clonotype was seen ten or more times. The chain recombines TRBV9 with TRBJ2-3; tentative D call: TRBD1 (5 bases). V lost 0 bases and J lost 0, with 8 bases in between. The length of the CDR3 is 15 residues. Looked up from germline, CDR1 is SGDLS and CDR2 is YYNGEE. CDR3 sequence reads: CASSVEGQSTDTQYF. The DNA of the CDR3 is TGTGCCAGCAGCGTAGAGGGGCAGAGCACAGATACGCAGTATTTT.

In its sample, this clonotype was seen a few times. This chain uses TRBV7-8 with TRBJ2-7, with 10 bases matching TRBD2. Germline-derived CDR1 and CDR2 are SGHVS and FQNEAQ. This CDR3 is 15 amino acids long. V lost 11 bases and J lost 0; bases outside the gene matches: 10. In nucleotides, the CDR3 is TGTGCCTGCCTAGATCTAGCGGGGGTCTCCTACGAGCAGTACTTC. The encoded protein is CACLDLAGVSYEQYF.

In this sample, this clonotype turned up a few times. The chain recombines TRBV3-1 with TRBJ2-3; D is unresolved. The CDR3 loop spans 14 amino acids. Trimming cost V 0 bases and J 4 bases, with 8 bases left between them. Germline CDR1 LGHDT, CDR2 YNNKEL (reference sequence). CDR3 DNA: TGTGCCAGCAGCCAAGATGTTGAGTCAGATACGCAGTATTTT. This gives the protein CASSQDVESDTQYF.

This clonotype was observed many times. The DNA for the CDR3 is TGTGCCAGCAGCACAACTAGTGACAATGAGCAGTTCTTC. Translating it yields CASSTTSDNEQFF. V and J are TRBV7-9 and TRBJ2-1; the D gene is possibly TRBD2 (5 bases). CDR1 SEHNR and CDR2 FQNEAQ come from the germline V gene (reference sequence). The CDR3 extends over 13 amino acids. V lost 5 bases and J lost 5, with 10 bases in between.

The rearrangement joins TRBV12-3 or TRBV12-4 to TRBJ1-5, with D unclear. The CDR3 loop spans 15 amino acids. V lost 9 bases to trimming and J lost 5 bases, with 20 bases between them. CDR3 bases: TGTGCCAGGTCCAGCCTAGCGCCCCTATATCAGCCCCAGCATTTT. Protein product: CARSSLAPLYQPQHF.

V gene TRBV6-2 or TRBV6-3 combines with J gene TRBJ2-5, with 11 bases that match TRBD1. Germline CDR1 and CDR2: MNHEY and SVGEGT. Trimming at V came to 2 bases and at J to 3 bases, leaving 17 bases not matched to a gene. The CDR3 spans 20 residues. This CDR3 is CASSYPIPSRDRGIEETQYF. As DNA, the CDR3 is TGTGCCAGCAGTTACCCAATTCCGTCCCGGGACAGGGGGATCGAAGAGACCCAGTACTTC.

V gene TRBV29-1 combines with J gene TRBJ2-7; 9 bases align to TRBD2. V trimming: 3 bases; J trimming: 4 bases; junction bases outside the gene matches: 10. This CDR3 region has 15 residues. Per the germline V gene, CDR1 is SQVTM and CDR2 is ANQGSEA. Written as DNA, the CDR3 is TGCAGCGTTGATTCTCGGGCTAGCGGGATTTACGAGCAGTACTTC. Amino acid sequence: CSVDSRASGIYEQYF.

The V call is TRBV20-1, the J call TRBJ1-1; D is unresolved. V was pared by 2 bases and J by 6 bases, with 10 bases between. Germline V lookup: CDR1 DFQATT, CDR2 SNEGSKA (reference sequence). The CDR3 spans 12 residues. This CDR3 reads CSARYPLAEAFF. In DNA, the CDR3 is TGCAGTGCTAGATACCCGTTGGCTGAAGCTTTCTTT.

The chain carries TRBV5-1 and TRBJ2-7; D is unresolved. V lost 3 bases and J 3 bases, leaving 16 bases between the germline ends. Per the germline V gene, CDR1 is SGHRS and CDR2 is YFSETQ. This CDR3 is 15 amino acids long. CDR3 in DNA: TGCGCCAGCAGCTCGTTTCCCGGGCCCCTCTACGAGCAGTACTTC. It codes for CASSSFPGPLYEQYF.

The V gene is TRBV5-1, the J gene TRBJ1-1, with D unresolved. Trimming stripped 4 bases from V and 7 bases from J, with 14 bases between. Germline lookup yields CDR1 SGHRS and CDR2 YFSETQ. The CDR3 has 13 residues. The CDR3, as DNA: TGCGCCAGCAGCCTCGGGCCATCGAATGAAGCTTTCTTT. Translated, it gives CASSLGPSNEAFF.

V usage is TRBV7-6 and J usage is TRBJ2-3; TRBD1 might be the D (6 bases). Germline values: CDR1 SGHVS, CDR2 FNYEAQ. Trimming took 2 bases from V and 2 from J, leaving 14 bases between them. CDR3 length: 16 amino acids. The CDR3 region is CASSLPTGATTDTQYF. The CDR3 DNA is TGTGCCAGCAGCTTACCGACAGGAGCGACCACAGATACGCAGTATTTT.

The chain is built from TRBV28 and TRBJ2-5; tentatively, D is TRBD2 (6 bases). Germline values: CDR1 MDHEN, CDR2 SYDVKM. CDR3 length: 14 amino acids. V lost 2 bases to trimming and J lost 5 bases, with 12 bases between them. CDR3 protein: CASSLSGLSETQYF. CDR3 nucleotide sequence: TGTGCCAGCAGTTTAAGCGGGTTGTCGGAGACCCAGTACTTC.

This clonotype has ten or more counts. This sequence joins TRBV12-3 or TRBV12-4 and TRBJ2-7; the D is unclear. V gave up 4 bases and J gave up 1 base, with 11 bases separating them. This CDR3 contains 14 residues. In DNA, the CDR3 is TGTGCCAGCAGTTCCCGGACGGAATCCTACGAGCAGTACTTC. Amino acid sequence: CASSSRTESYEQYF.